The 12 T cell receptor beta chains reported below all come from one sample, sequenced in a study of T-cell reconstitution after alpha-beta-depleted transplantation in children (dated by TCRdb to between 2015 and 2016). Libraries were prepared through PCR. TCRdb names Illumina HiSeq 2500 as the instrument used. TCR library preparation used molecular barcoding, with unique molecular identifiers applied to normalize quantification of the TCRbeta repertoire. TCRdb cleaned the public reads at Q25 with fastp, built clones with MiXCR and kept in-frame beta chains. Identical CDR3 protein sequences are pooled into one entry, listed with their most common genes and DNA. The sample records about 27,000 distinct CDR3 sequences, 5% to 7% of which are singletons. The ten largest account for roughly 7% of the sample. The treatment or condition tag for this specimen amounts to: allogeneic hematopoietic cell transplantation with graft depleted of TCRalphabeta T cells and CD19 B cells.

The sequencing used PBMCs, mostly from graft donor cells, collected 180 days after TCRalphabeta/CD19-depleted stem cell transplant. Every receptor here comes from a male patient under 18 who had a stem cell transplant for acute myeloid leukemia, so the T cells may come from the graft donor.

This clonotype came up many times. The chain combines TRBV6-6 with TRBJ2-1, with D hard to call. Germline V CDR1 and CDR2: MNHNY, SVGAGI (reference sequence). Trimming cost V 5 bases and J 9 bases, with 5 bases left between them. The CDR3 is 10 residues long. The CDR3: CASSRVEQFF. CDR3 DNA: TGTGCCAGCAGTCGGGTTGAGCAGTTCTTC.

This clonotype was picked up many times. The chain joins TRBV28 to TRBJ2-1; 10 bases fit TRBD1. Losses at the gene ends were 4 bases for V and 2 bases for J; bases not matched to a gene: 5. The CDR3 loop spans 16 amino acids. Germline CDR1 MDHEN, CDR2 SYDVKM. The CDR3: CASSSTTGGPYNEQFF. Written as DNA, the CDR3 is TGTGCCAGCAGTTCGACGACAGGGGGCCCCTACAATGAGCAGTTCTTC.

The sample holds many counts of this clonotype. In nucleotides, the CDR3 is TGTGCCAGCAGCTTAACAGCTAACTATGGCTACACCTTC. It yields the protein CASSLTANYGYTF. The gene calls are TRBV7-2 and TRBJ1-2; no reliable D call. The CDR3 is made up of 13 amino acids. V was cut by 2 bases and J by 0 bases, with 4 bases left in between. The germline V gene encodes CDR1 SGHTA and CDR2 FQGNSA.

This clonotype was found many times. This chain uses TRBV5-1 with TRBJ1-4; D uncertain. V shed 2 bases and J shed 3 bases, with 8 bases lying between them. CDR3 length: 14 amino acids. CDR1 is SGHRS, CDR2 YFSETQ, per germline. The CDR3 DNA reads as TGCGCCAGCAGCTTAGGACCCTCTAATGAAAAACTGTTTTTT. It is translated as CASSLGPSNEKLFF. Filled out from reference TRBV5-1 and TRBJ1-4, the complete variable domain reads KAGVTQTPRYLIKTRGQQVTLSCSPISGHRSVSWYQQTPGQGLQFLFEYFSETQRNKGNFPGRFSGRQFSNSRSEMNVSTLELGDSALYLCASSLGPSNEKLFFGSGTQLSVL.

In this sample, this clonotype turned up many times. The J gene is TRBJ2-3, the V gene TRBV19; 9 bases agree with TRBD1. Looked up from germline, CDR1 is LNHDA and CDR2 is SQIVND (reference sequence). The CDR3 runs to 16 residues. Trimming cost V 4 bases and J 2 bases; bases outside gene matches: 7. The CDR3 is CASSRRQGGTTDTQYF. DNA for the CDR3: TGTGCCAGTAGTAGACGACAGGGGGGGACCACAGATACGCAGTATTTT.

This clonotype has a count of ten or more. The chain links TRBV5-1 to TRBJ2-1; a possible D gene is TRBD2 (6 bases). From germline, CDR1 is SGHRS and CDR2 YFSETQ. The CDR3 covers 12 residues. Trimming pared 0 bases from V and 8 bases from J, leaving 6 bases between. The CDR3 DNA reads as TGCGCCAGCAGCTTGGGGGGGGATGAGCAGTTCTTC. Translating gives CASSLGGDEQFF.

This clonotype was observed many times. CDR3 protein: CASSGQGARTFEAFF. The CDR3 nucleotides are TGTGCCAGCTCAGGACAGGGGGCTAGGACTTTTGAAGCTTTCTTT. V is TRBV18 and J is TRBJ1-1; 11 bases map to TRBD1. Germline trimming cut 5 bases from V and 7 bases from J; bases unmatched to any gene: 9. The CDR3 spans 15 residues. The germline V gene encodes CDR1 KGHSH and CDR2 LQKENI.

The V and J genes are TRBV2 and TRBJ1-1, with 7 bases identical to TRBD1. V dropped 5 bases and J dropped 4; count of bases not matched to a gene: 4. The CDR3 sequence is 13 residues long. Germline V lookup: CDR1 SNHLY, CDR2 FYNNEI. CDR3 sequence reads: CASSPDRATEAFF. In DNA form, the CDR3 reads TGTGCCAGCAGTCCCGACAGGGCCACTGAAGCTTTCTTT.

The table lists this clonotype with many counts. The chain uses TRBV7-2 and TRBJ1-1; weak D call: TRBD1 (6 bases). Germline V gives CDR1 SGHTA, CDR2 FQGNSA. The CDR3 loop spans 14 amino acids. V lost 5 bases, J lost 0 bases, and 10 bases lay in between. The CDR3 region is CASSLQGLNTEAFF. The CDR3 nucleotides are TGTGCCAGCAGCCTACAGGGCCTGAACACTGAAGCTTTCTTT.

This clonotype was seen ten or more times. The genes are TRBV18 and TRBJ2-3; no clear D. CDR3 length equals 15 residues. Germline V gene data show CDR1 as KGHSH and CDR2 as LQKENI. Deletions cut 3 bases from V and 3 bases from J, with 13 bases between. The DNA for the CDR3 is TGTGCCAGCTCACCCTCACTGGCCACGACAGATACGCAGTATTTT. As protein: CASSPSLATTDTQYF.

This clonotype was observed at least ten times. This chain joins TRBV4-1 and TRBJ2-2, with D tentatively TRBD1 or TRBD2 (6 bases each). The CDR3 is made up of 15 amino acids. The germline CDR1 and CDR2 sequences are MGHRA and YSYEKL. The V and J ends lost 0 bases and 5 bases respectively, with 10 bases between them. This CDR3 is CASSQEQGGTGELFF. For the CDR3, the DNA is TGCGCCAGCAGCCAAGAACAGGGAGGTACCGGGGAGCTGTTTTTT.

In its sample, this clonotype was seen many times. The chain combines TRBV7-8 with TRBJ2-5; 9 bases agree with TRBD2. Germline lookup yields CDR1 SGHVS and CDR2 FQNEAQ. Germline trimming cut 2 bases from V and 2 bases from J; bases unmatched to any gene: 6. The CDR3 covers 16 residues. The CDR3 coding sequence is TGTGCCAGCAGCTTAAATTTCCTAGCGGGGCAAGAGACCCAGTACTTC. It is translated as CASSLNFLAGQETQYF.